A selection of T cell receptor beta chains follows, all from one sample in a study of naive and memory T cell subsets. MiXCR was run by TCRdb on the UMI-ligation and nested PCR reads, yielding one entry per CDR3 protein. The sample includes 95,000 to 150,000 distinct CDR3 sequences, 35% to 40% of them seen just once. Sequencing was performed on central memory CD4+ T cells from blood. The source of these receptors is a human donor in good health. Each CDR3 is given with its conserved first and last residue. D genes are given only for firm matches. Clone sizes are given selectively: once, few, many, or a class where the clone is expanded.

D gene,V gene,clone size,J gene,CDR3 protein,CDR3 DNA
TRBD2,TRBV6-5,few,TRBJ2-2,CASSQQLAGGPGGELFF,TGTGCCAGCAGCCAACAACTAGCGGGAGGGCCAGGCGGGGAGCTGTTTTTT
NA,TRBV19,once,TRBJ1-1,CASSLGKQGRTEAFF,TGTGCCAGTAGTCTCGGAAAACAGGGTAGGACTGAAGCTTTCTTT
NA,TRBV29-1,NA,TRBJ1-1,CSVGVRRGIFGEAFF,TGCAGCGTTGGGGTTAGGAGGGGGATCTTCGGTGAAGCTTTCTTT
NA,TRBV3-1,few,TRBJ1-1,CASSHRQANTEAFF,TGTGCCAGCAGCCACAGACAGGCCAACACTGAAGCTTTCTTT
TRBD2,TRBV20-1,few,TRBJ2-3,CSAEPGLAGGADTQYF,TGCAGTGCGGAGCCGGGACTAGCGGGAGGGGCAGATACGCAGTATTTT
NA,TRBV20-1,NA,TRBJ2-5,CSASRYQETQYF,TGCAGTGCTAGCCGGTACCAAGAGACCCAGTACTTC
NA,TRBV7-8,NA,TRBJ2-1,CASSSLLGRKNEQFF,TGTGCCAGCAGCTCACTTTTGGGACGAAAAAATGAGCAGTTCTTC
NA,TRBV12-3/TRBV12-4,NA,TRBJ2-3,CASNREGLTDTQYF,TGTGCCAGCAATCGTGAGGGGCTCACAGATACGCAGTATTTT
NA,TRBV27,many,TRBJ2-2,CASSLYLGYNTGELFF,TGTGCCAGCAGTTTATACTTGGGCTATAACACCGGGGAGCTGTTTTTT
NA,TRBV4-1,few,TRBJ1-2,CASSQVYYGYTF,TGCGCCAGCAGCCAAGTGTATTATGGCTACACCTTC
NA,TRBV2,once,TRBJ1-4,CASSEVRRGLTEKLFF,TGTGCCAGCAGTGAAGTGCGGCGGGGGCTGACGGAAAAACTGTTTTTT
TRBD2,TRBV6-1,NA,TRBJ2-7,CASTSGIRKDEQYF,TGTGCCAGTACCAGCGGGATCCGAAAAGACGAGCAGTACTTC
NA,TRBV6-2/TRBV6-3,many,TRBJ2-1,CASSYPFSLGNEQFF,TGTGCCAGCAGTTACCCATTTTCGCTTGGCAATGAGCAGTTCTTC
NA,TRBV4-2,NA,TRBJ1-4,CASSPQTGNGEEKLFF,TGTGCCAGCAGCCCCCAAACGGGGAACGGTGAAGAAAAACTGTTTTTT
TRBD2,TRBV2,NA,TRBJ2-1,CASREGGPYNEQFF,TGTGCCAGCAGGGAGGGAGGGCCATACAATGAGCAGTTCTTC
NA,TRBV12-3/TRBV12-4,few,TRBJ1-6,CASSLGQGNPPLHF,TGTGCCAGCAGTTTAGGCCAGGGTAATCCACCCCTCCACTTT
TRBD1,TRBV20-1,few,TRBJ2-7,CSAPLGGTGKGMGREQYF,TGCAGTGCTCCTCTAGGGGGGACAGGGAAGGGAATGGGGAGGGAGCAGTACTTC
NA,TRBV12-3/TRBV12-4,NA,TRBJ1-4,CASRTQREKLFF,TGTGCCAGCAGGACTCAACGAGAAAAACTGTTTTTT
NA,TRBV5-1,many,TRBJ1-1,CASSLESVLNTEAFF,TGCGCCAGCAGCTTGGAGTCCGTTCTGAACACTGAAGCTTTCTTT
TRBD2,TRBV10-3,few,TRBJ2-1,CAISPLAGGPNEQFF,TGTGCCATCAGCCCACTAGCGGGAGGGCCCAATGAGCAGTTCTTC
NA,TRBV29-1,few,TRBJ2-1,CSAAPSYNEQFF,TGCAGCGCTGCCCCCTCCTACAATGAGCAGTTCTTC
NA,TRBV12-3/TRBV12-4,NA,TRBJ2-7,CASTGRQGGEQYF,TGTGCCAGCACCGGGAGGCAGGGGGGCGAGCAGTACTTC
NA,TRBV29-1,NA,TRBJ1-5,CSVENTGSNQPQHF,TGCAGCGTTGAAAACACCGGGAGCAATCAGCCCCAGCATTTT
NA,TRBV2,NA,TRBJ2-2,CASRGDGNTGELFF,TGTGCCAGCAGGGGAGACGGGAACACCGGGGAGCTGTTTTTT
NA,TRBV14,NA,TRBJ2-5,CASSQFDMEETQYF,TGTGCCAGCAGCCAATTCGACATGGAAGAGACCCAGTACTTC
TRBD2,TRBV7-2,few,TRBJ2-5,CASSRTSLETQYF,TGTGCCAGCAGTCGGACTAGCTTAGAGACCCAGTACTTC
NA,TRBV14,many,TRBJ1-4,CASSPKGEKLFF,TGTGCCAGCAGCCCTAAGGGGGAAAAACTGTTTTTT
NA,TRBV12-3/TRBV12-4,NA,TRBJ1-2,CASSLDRDNNLYGYTF,TGTGCCAGCAGCCTAGACCGGGACAATAACCTTTATGGCTACACCTTC
NA,TRBV20-1,few,TRBJ2-7,CSASLRPSYEQYF,TGCAGTGCTAGTCTCCGGCCGAGCTACGAGCAGTACTTC
NA,TRBV5-4,NA,TRBJ1-4,CASSLDRATEKLFF,TGTGCCAGCAGCTTGGACAGGGCCACTGAAAAACTGTTTTTT
TRBD1,TRBV28,NA,TRBJ1-4,CASSPNRGGNEKLFF,TGTGCCAGCAGTCCCAACAGGGGCGGGAATGAAAAACTGTTTTTT